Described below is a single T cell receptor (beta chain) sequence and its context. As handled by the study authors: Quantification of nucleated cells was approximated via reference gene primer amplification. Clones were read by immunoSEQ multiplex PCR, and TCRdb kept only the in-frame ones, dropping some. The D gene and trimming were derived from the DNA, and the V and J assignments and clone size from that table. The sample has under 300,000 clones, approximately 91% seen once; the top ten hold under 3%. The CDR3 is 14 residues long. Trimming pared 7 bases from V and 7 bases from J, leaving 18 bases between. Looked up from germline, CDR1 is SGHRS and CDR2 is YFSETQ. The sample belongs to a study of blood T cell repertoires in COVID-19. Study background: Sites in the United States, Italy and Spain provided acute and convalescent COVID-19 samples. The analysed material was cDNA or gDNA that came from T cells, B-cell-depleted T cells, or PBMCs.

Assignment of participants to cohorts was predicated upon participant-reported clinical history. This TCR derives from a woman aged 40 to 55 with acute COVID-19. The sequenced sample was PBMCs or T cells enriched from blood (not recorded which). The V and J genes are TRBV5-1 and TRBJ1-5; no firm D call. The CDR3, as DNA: TGCGCCAGCTCACTTACCGCAGGCGCGCAGCCCCAGCATTTT. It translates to CASSLTAGAQPQHF.